The next 27 T cell receptor beta chains were all read from a single sample in a study of cytomegalovirus exposure and HLA in healthy donors. Amplification used 60 Vbeta primers and 13 Jbeta primers. Method: immunoSEQ multiplex PCR; TCRdb's copy keeps in-frame clones and lacks some. Its listing shows 100,000 to 150,000 clones. The specimen sequenced was PBMCs. These receptors came from a man between 18 and 29 years old in good health and CMV-seronegative.

CDR3 sequence reads: CASSPPSSQDYGYTF. The CDR3 DNA reads TGTGCCAGCTCACCACCATCCTCACAAGACTATGGCTACACCTTC. The V gene is TRBV18, the J gene TRBJ1-2, with D unclear. Deletions cut 0 bases from V and 3 bases from J, with 11 bases between. Looked up from germline, CDR1 is KGHSH and CDR2 is LQKENI. This CDR3 region has 15 residues.

The CDR3 loop reads CSVEDTGQANIQYF. CDR3 DNA: TGCAGCGTTGAAGATACGGGACAGGCAAACATTCAGTACTTC. The rearrangement uses TRBV29-1 and TRBJ2-4; 8 bases agree with TRBD1. The germline gives CDR1 SQVTM, CDR2 ANQGSEA. V was pared by 0 bases and J by 6 bases, with 4 bases of the junction left unmatched. The CDR3 is 14 amino acids.

This chain connects TRBV5-4 to TRBJ1-2, with D maybe TRBD1 (5 bases). The V gene's germline CDR1 is SGHNT and CDR2 YYREEE (reference sequence). V was cut by 4 bases and J by 6 bases, with 16 bases left in between. This CDR3 contains 14 residues. The CDR3: CASSPWGEDDGYTF. The CDR3 DNA is TGTGCCAGCAGCCCCTGGGGGGAGGACGATGGCTACACCTTC. Full variable domain (missing parts from reference TRBV5-4 and TRBJ1-2): ETGVTQSPTHLIKTRGQQVTLRCSSQSGHNTVSWYQQALGQGPQFIFQYYREEENGRGNFPPRFSGLQFPNYSSELNVNALELDDSALYLCASSPWGEDDGYTFGSGTRLTVV.

The V and J genes are TRBV19 and TRBJ2-7; D is possibly TRBD1 (6 bases). In germline, CDR1 is LNHDA, CDR2 SQIVND (reference sequence). Trimming left V 4 bases short and J 3 bases short, with 19 bases between. The CDR3 is 16 residues long. The CDR3 here is CASSKVRQVEHYEQYF. The CDR3 coding sequence is TGTGCCAGTAGTAAGGTAAGACAGGTCGAACACTACGAGCAGTACTTC. Supplemented by reference TRBV19 and TRBJ2-7, the full variable domain reads DGGITQSPKYLFRKEGQNVTLSCEQNLNHDAMYWYRQDPGQGLRLIYYSQIVNDFQKGDIAEGYSVSREKKESFPLTVTSAQKNPTAFYLCASSKVRQVEHYEQYFGPGTRLTVT.

The V and J genes are TRBV5-6 and TRBJ2-7; 9 bases match TRBD1. This CDR3 is 17 amino acids long. J gave up 0 bases and V 1 base, and 8 bases lay outside the gene matches. Germline V gives CDR1 SGHDT, CDR2 YYEEEE. CDR3 region: CASSLYFPGQGSYEQYF. CDR3 DNA: TGTGCCAGCAGCTTGTACTTCCCGGGACAGGGCTCCTACGAGCAGTACTTC.

The gene calls are TRBV6-1 and TRBJ1-2; 7 bases map to TRBD1. V trimming: 4 bases; J trimming: 6 bases; junction bases outside the gene matches: 11. The CDR3 has 15 amino acids. From germline, CDR1 is MNHNS and CDR2 SASEGT. The CDR3: CASSGGTVRVHGYTF. The DNA for the CDR3 is TGTGCCAGCAGTGGTGGGACAGTGAGAGTCCATGGCTACACCTTC.

This chain connects TRBV6-1 to TRBJ1-2; the D gene is possibly TRBD1 (5 bases). Germline values: CDR1 MNHNS, CDR2 SASEGT. This CDR3 has 14 amino acids. V gave up 7 bases and J gave up 9 bases, with 21 bases separating them. The CDR3 nucleotides read TGTGCCAGCAATAGAGTGCAGGGCACTATGAGCTACACCTTC. This translates into CASNRVQGTMSYTF.

The chain is built from TRBV5-4 and TRBJ2-7; tentatively, D is TRBD2 (6 bases). Trimming removed 1 base from V and 7 bases from J, with 9 bases in between. The CDR3 runs 12 residues. CDR1 is SGHNT and CDR2 is YYREEE in the germline V gene (reference sequence). CDR3 sequence reads: CASSLRLGEQYF. CDR3 coding DNA: TGTGCCAGCAGCTTGCGACTAGGGGAGCAGTACTTC.

This chain links TRBV27 with TRBJ1-4, with TRBD1 matching over 8 bases. The CDR3 consists of 16 residues. The germline V gene encodes CDR1 MNHEY and CDR2 SMNVEV (reference sequence). The junction had 8 bases not matched to a gene; V was cut back by 2 bases and J by 6 bases. This chain's CDR3 is CASSLRRDRRYEKLFF. The CDR3 coding sequence is TGTGCCAGCAGTTTAAGAAGGGACAGGAGATATGAAAAACTGTTTTTT.

This chain links TRBV7-2 with TRBJ2-5, with TRBD2 matching 7 bases. The CDR3 runs to 15 residues. V was pared by 5 bases and J by 2 bases, with 8 bases of the junction left unmatched. Germline V gene sequence: CDR1 SGHTA, CDR2 FQGNSA. This chain's CDR3 is CASSHGVGGQETQYF. CDR3 DNA sequence: TGTGCCAGCAGCCATGGGGTGGGAGGGCAAGAGACCCAGTACTTC.

This chain connects TRBV5-1 to TRBJ2-1; weak D call: TRBD1 (6 bases). CDR1 is SGHRS, CDR2 YFSETQ, per germline. The CDR3 sequence is 15 residues long. With 4 bases removed from V and 4 bases from J, the gap between germline ends came to 15 bases. CDR3 in amino acids: CASSTTGLIYNEQFF. Here the CDR3 DNA reads TGCGCCAGCAGCACCACAGGGTTAATTTACAATGAGCAGTTCTTC.

The CDR3 region is CASSQQGTSVRQFF. The CDR3 DNA reads TGTGCCAGTAGCCAGCAAGGGACTAGTGTTCGGCAGTTCTTC. The genes are TRBV19 and TRBJ2-1, with 8 bases fitting TRBD2. The CDR3 sequence is 14 residues long. V lost 6 bases, J lost 12 bases, and 13 bases stayed unmatched. The V gene's germline CDR1 is LNHDA and CDR2 SQIVND (reference sequence).

The V gene is TRBV7-5, the J gene TRBJ1-5. TRBV7-5 is a recognized pseudogene. This CDR3 comprises 15 residues. CDR3 residues: CARSLLIAPNQPQHF. The CDR3, as DNA: TGTGCCAGAAGCTTATTGATAGCTCCCAATCAGCCCCAGCATTTT.

The chain recombines TRBV5-1 with TRBJ1-5; 8 nucleotides line up with TRBD1. This CDR3 comprises 15 residues. Germline CDR1 is SGHRS and CDR2 is YFSETQ. V dropped 2 bases and J dropped 7; count of bases not matched to a gene: 8. CDR3 nucleotide sequence: TGCGCCAGCAGCTTAGATGGGACAGGCGGCCAGCCCCAGCATTTT. Amino acid sequence: CASSLDGTGGQPQHF.

The V call is TRBV6-1, the J call TRBJ2-7, with TRBD2 matching over 10 bases. Germline V gives CDR1 MNHNS, CDR2 SASEGT. The CDR3 length is 15 residues. After removal of 5 bases from V and 4 bases from J, the junction contained 8 bases not matched to a gene. This CDR3 reads CASSPTLAGPYEQYF. Here the CDR3 DNA reads TGTGCCAGCAGTCCAACACTAGCGGGACCATACGAGCAGTACTTC.

V and J are TRBV5-1 and TRBJ2-3; TRBD2 matches at 8 bases. Looked up from germline, CDR1 is SGHRS and CDR2 is YFSETQ. This CDR3 comprises 14 residues. Germline trimming cut 2 bases from V and 4 bases from J; bases unmatched to any gene: 3. The CDR3 DNA sequence: TGCGCCAGCAGCTTCATTAGCGGGGCAGATACGCAGTATTTT. Amino acids: CASSFISGADTQYF.

The chain combines TRBV7-2 with TRBJ1-1, with TRBD1 matching over 9 bases. Trimming took 3 bases from V and 9 from J; bases not matched to a gene: 5. From germline, CDR1 is SGHTA and CDR2 FQGNSA. The CDR3 runs 13 residues. The CDR3 DNA follows: TGTGCCAGCAGCTTGGGGGACAGGGCCAAAGCTTTCTTT. Its translation is CASSLGDRAKAFF. The full variable domain, completed using reference TRBV7-2 and TRBJ1-1, is GAGVSQSPSNKVTEKGKDVELRCDPISGHTALYWYRQSLGQGLEFLIYFQGNSAPDKSGLPSDRFSAERTGGSVSTLTIQRTQQEDSAVYLCASSLGDRAKAFFGQGTRLTVV.

The rearrangement uses TRBV6-1 and TRBJ1-1; D uncertain. In germline, CDR1 is MNHNS, CDR2 SASEGT. There are 10 residues in the CDR3. Trimming cost V 3 bases and J 11 bases, with 7 bases left between them. In DNA form, the CDR3 reads TGTGCCAGCAGTGAGTACGGGGCTTTCTTT. Protein product: CASSEYGAFF.

Note on this clone: The sample holds other DNA sequences that translate to the same CDR3. The V gene is TRBV7-9, the J gene TRBJ1-1, with TRBD1 matching 9 bases. CDR1 is SEHNR and CDR2 is FQNEAQ in the germline V gene (reference sequence). The J segment lost 2 bases and the V segment lost 5 bases, leaving 3 bases of the junction unmatched. The CDR3 spans 14 residues. CDR3 sequence: CASSLGQGNTEAFF. The CDR3 DNA is TGTGCCAGCAGCCTGGGACAGGGTAACACTGAAGCTTTCTTT.

The chain combines TRBV5-4 with TRBJ2-7, with 7 positions matching TRBD2. In germline, CDR1 is SGHNT, CDR2 YYREEE (reference sequence). With 0 bases clipped from V and 1 base from J, the junction kept 1 base outside the gene matches. This CDR3 has 14 residues. CDR3 DNA: TGTGCCAGCAGCTTGGGCGGGAGTTCCTACGAGCAGTACTTC. This translates into CASSLGGSSYEQYF.

The J gene is TRBJ2-3, the V gene TRBV30; TRBD1 aligns across 11 bases. The V gene's germline CDR1 is GTSNPN and CDR2 SVGIG (reference sequence). J gave up 7 bases and V 2 bases, and 8 bases lay outside the gene matches. This CDR3 contains 15 residues. The CDR3 reads CAWSPTDRGPNTQYF. CDR3 nucleotide sequence: TGTGCCTGGAGTCCAACGGACAGGGGGCCAAATACGCAGTATTTT.

This chain connects TRBV10-3 to TRBJ2-5; 10 bases align to TRBD1. The V gene's germline CDR1 is ENHRY and CDR2 SYGVKD. V gave up 7 bases and J gave up 2 bases; unmatched junction bases: 7. CDR3 length: 15 residues. The CDR3 DNA sequence: TGTGCCATCAACTCCGGGACAGGGGCACAAGAGACCCAGTACTTC. Amino acids: CAINSGTGAQETQYF.

The genes are TRBV7-9 and TRBJ2-1, with 7 bases aligning to TRBD2. With 5 bases clipped from V and 12 bases from J, the junction kept 7 bases outside the gene matches. Germline V lookup: CDR1 SEHNR, CDR2 FQNEAQ (reference sequence). There are 12 residues in the CDR3. The CDR3 loop is CASSPWDYGQFF. DNA for the CDR3: TGTGCCAGCAGCCCCTGGGACTATGGGCAGTTCTTC.

About this clone: The sample contains more than one DNA sequence encoding this CDR3. The chain joins TRBV5-1 to TRBJ2-3; 8 positions match TRBD2. The junction had 10 bases not matched to a gene; V was cut back by 4 bases and J by 6 bases. CDR3 length equals 15 residues. CDR1 is SGHRS and CDR2 is YFSETQ in the germline V gene. The CDR3 coding sequence is TGCGCCAGCAGCAGGGGACTAGGCGGCGGGGATACGCAGTATTTT. Translating gives CASSRGLGGGDTQYF.

This chain's CDR3 is CAWGTSGPYEQYF. DNA of the CDR3: TGTGCCTGGGGGACTAGCGGCCCCTACGAGCAGTACTTC. The genes are TRBV30 and TRBJ2-7, with 11 bases that match TRBD2. CDR1 and CDR2 from the germline V gene are GTSNPN and SVGIG (reference sequence). CDR3 length equals 13 residues. After removal of 5 bases from V and 2 bases from J, the junction contained 2 bases not matched to a gene. The whole variable domain, filled in from reference TRBV30 and TRBJ2-7, reads SQTIHQWPATLVQPVGSPLSLECTVEGTSNPNLYWYRQAAGRGLQLLFYSVGIGQISSEVPQNLSASRPQDRQFILSSKKLLLSDSGFYLCAWGTSGPYEQYFGPGTRLTVT.

Worth noting for this clone: In the same sample, other DNA sequences code for this CDR3. This chain uses TRBV7-9 with TRBJ1-1, with 7 positions matching TRBD1. The CDR3 loop spans 14 amino acids. V lost 5 bases, J lost 0 bases, and 3 bases stayed unmatched. Germline CDR1 reads SEHNR; CDR2 reads FQNEAQ (reference sequence). CDR3 sequence (DNA): TGTGCCAGCAGCCCCGGACAGGTGAACACTGAAGCTTTCTTT. Protein product: CASSPGQVNTEAFF.

The chain recombines TRBV5-1 with TRBJ2-2, with 7 bases fitting TRBD1. Germline CDR1 reads SGHRS; CDR2 reads YFSETQ. The ends lost 4 bases at V and 2 bases at J; junction bases unmatched: 8. CDR3 length: 16 residues. The CDR3 DNA reads as TGCGCCAGCAGCCGTTCCGGGACAGATAACACCGGGGAGCTGTTTTTT. Its protein product is CASSRSGTDNTGELFF.